One TCR beta chain is described in this entry. Its antigen is not identified. The data stem from a study of Ad26.COV2.S vaccination and SARS-CoV-2 variants. General study results and limits: Breadth of non-spike TCRs did not differ between vaccinees and placebo recipients. Assessments of TCR breadth and depth may have underestimated the total T cell responses. Placebo recipients showed lower spike-specific TCR breadth than vaccinees.

Sequencing used immunoSEQ multiplex PCR; TCRdb keeps in-frame clones, though not all of them. The sample carries under 600,000 clones, approximately 90% recorded once. Treatment in this sample: approximately 18 received Ad26.COV2.S at low or high dose, single or two shots; roughly 5 received placebo; per-sample allocation not given. Sampling occurred on day 63 after the first vaccine or placebo injection. The clonotype comes from a person between 18 and 65 years old who received the Ad26.COV2.S COVID-19 vaccine or a placebo. Material: peripheral blood, obtained in a trial of Ad26.COV2.S vaccine versus placebo.

In nucleotides, the CDR3 is TGTGCCAGCTCACCACGAAATCCGAGTAATAGCAATCAGCCCCAGCATTTT. Translated, it gives CASSPRNPSNSNQPQHF. The gene calls are TRBV18 and TRBJ1-5; D ambiguous. Germline V CDR1 and CDR2: KGHSH, LQKENI. The CDR3 spans 17 residues. Trimming shortened V by 1 base and J by 0 bases, and 13 bases separated the two germline ends.